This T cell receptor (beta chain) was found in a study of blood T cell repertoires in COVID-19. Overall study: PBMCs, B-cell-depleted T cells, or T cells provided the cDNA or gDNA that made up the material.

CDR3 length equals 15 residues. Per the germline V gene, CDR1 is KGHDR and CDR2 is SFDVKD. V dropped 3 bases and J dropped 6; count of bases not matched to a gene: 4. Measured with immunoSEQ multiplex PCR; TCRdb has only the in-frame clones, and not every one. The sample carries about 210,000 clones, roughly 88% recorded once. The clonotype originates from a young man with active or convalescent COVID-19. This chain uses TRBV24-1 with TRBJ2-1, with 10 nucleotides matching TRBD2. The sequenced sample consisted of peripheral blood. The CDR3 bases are TGTGCCACCAGTGATAGCGGGAGGGCCAGCAATGAGCAGTTCTTC. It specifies CATSDSGRASNEQFF.